The 5 T cell receptor beta chains below were found in one sample sequenced in a study of blood T cell repertoires in COVID-19. The table came from immunoSEQ multiplex PCR; TCRdb's copy has only in-frame clones and leaves some out. Among about 190,000 clones, around nine tenths were seen once, and the ten largest hold about an eighth. The sample was peripheral blood. These TCRs come from a woman aged 70-85 years with COVID-19, enrolled during active disease.

The chain carries TRBV4-3 and TRBJ1-3; D gene ambiguous. This CDR3 has 15 residues. Germline CDR1 reads LGHNA; CDR2 reads YSLEER. V lost 4 bases to trimming and J lost 0 bases, with 10 bases between them. The CDR3 bases are TGCGCCAGCAGCCGCGACCGAGGCTCTGGAAACACCATATATTTT. Its translation is CASSRDRGSGNTIYF.

CDR3 in amino acids: CASRTPGQGSHEQYF. The CDR3 nucleotides are TGTGCCAGCAGGACTCCGGGACAGGGAAGCCACGAGCAGTACTTC. This chain joins TRBV2 and TRBJ2-7; 9 bases match TRBD1. Germline-derived CDR1 and CDR2 are SNHLY and FYNNEI. V lost 6 bases and J lost 5; bases outside the gene matches: 11. This CDR3 spans 15 amino acids.

In this sample, this clone turned up once. The chain carries TRBV19 and TRBJ2-5; possible D gene TRBD2, 5 bases. The CDR3 is made up of 13 amino acids. V was pared by 5 bases and J by 5 bases, with 12 bases between. Per the germline V gene, CDR1 is LNHDA and CDR2 is SQIVND (reference sequence). CDR3 region: CASSGLRGETQYF. The CDR3 DNA sequence: TGTGCCAGTAGTGGACTTAGAGGGGAGACCCAGTACTTC.

This clone occurred once. The chain has TRBV10-3 and TRBJ1-2, with 7 positions matching TRBD1. The germline V gene has CDR1 ENHRY and CDR2 SYGVKD. This CDR3 has 13 amino acids. The V segment lost 6 bases and the J segment 2 bases; nucleotides outside the gene matches: 3. CDR3 sequence (DNA): TGTGCCATCAGCGGGGACAGCAACTATGGCTACACCTTC. Its protein is CAISGDSNYGYTF.

This chain uses TRBV7-3 with TRBJ1-2, with TRBD1 matching 9 bases. Trimming removed 5 bases from V and 4 bases from J; junction bases left unmatched: 5. The germline V gene has CDR1 SGHTA and CDR2 FQGTGA. This CDR3 is built from 14 residues. The CDR3 region is CASSPEGQGYGYTF. As DNA, the CDR3 is TGTGCCAGCAGCCCAGAGGGACAGGGCTATGGCTACACCTTC.